Included here is one T cell receptor (beta chain) sequence, with context. This entry is derived from a study of cytomegalovirus exposure and HLA in healthy donors. PCR primers comprised 60 Vbeta and 13 Jbeta primers. TCRdb's copy holds only in-frame clones and misses some; the assay was immunoSEQ multiplex PCR. Of 140,000 or so clones in the sample, 80% to 85% were seen once. The sample taken for sequencing was PBMCs. The TCR sequence derives from a male donor in good health and CMV-seronegative.

The CDR3 nucleotides are TGTGCCAGCAAGACTACAGGGGGAGCGGAGACCCAGTACTTC. Translating it yields CASKTTGGAETQYF. The chain employs TRBV6-5 and TRBJ2-5; 8 bases agree with TRBD1. The CDR3 covers 14 residues. CDR1 MNHEY and CDR2 SVGAGI come from the germline V gene. Unmatched junction bases numbered 9, after V lost 7 bases and J lost 5 bases.